This TCR beta chain was captured in a study of T cell responses to AZD1222 COVID-19 vaccine. Overall study results and limits: The sample set comprised mostly white British donors with more females, and clonal diversity was possibly underestimated. Two doses of AZD1222 preceded a rise in Spike-specific TCR breadth and depth. Samples come after the peak T cell response, not at day 14.

From germline, CDR1 is ENHRY and CDR2 SYGVKD. V trimming: 3 bases; J trimming: 4 bases; junction bases outside the gene matches: 6. This CDR3 region has 16 residues. As concerns this clone: Its antigen is as yet unknown.

Profiled with immunoSEQ multiplex PCR; TCRdb holds only in-frame clones, not every one. The profile covers tens of thousands of clones, with approximately 85% appearing a single time and around 3.5% taken by the ten largest. The V call is TRBV10-3, the J call TRBJ2-3, with TRBD1 matching over 11 bases. The sequence derives from an adult who received the AZD1222 COVID-19 vaccine. The source material was peripheral blood, sampled 28 days after the second AZD1222 dose. CDR3 residues: CAISEYRTGGADTQYF. The DNA for the CDR3 is TGTGCCATCAGTGAATACCGGACAGGGGGCGCAGATACGCAGTATTTT.